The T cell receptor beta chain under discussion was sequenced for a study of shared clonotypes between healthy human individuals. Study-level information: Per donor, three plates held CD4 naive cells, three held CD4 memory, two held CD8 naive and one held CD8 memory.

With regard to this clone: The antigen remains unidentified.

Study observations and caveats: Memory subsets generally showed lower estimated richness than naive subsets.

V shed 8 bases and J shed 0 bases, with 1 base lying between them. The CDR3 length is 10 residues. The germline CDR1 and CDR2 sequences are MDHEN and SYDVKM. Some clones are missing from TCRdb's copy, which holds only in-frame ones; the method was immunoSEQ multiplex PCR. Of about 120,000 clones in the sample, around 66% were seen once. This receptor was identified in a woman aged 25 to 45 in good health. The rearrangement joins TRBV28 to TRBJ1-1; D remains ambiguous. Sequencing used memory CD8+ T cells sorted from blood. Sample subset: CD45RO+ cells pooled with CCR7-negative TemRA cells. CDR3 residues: CASLNTEAFF. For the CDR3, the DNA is TGTGCCAGCCTGAACACTGAAGCTTTCTTT. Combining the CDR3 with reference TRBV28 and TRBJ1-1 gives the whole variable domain DVKVTQSSRYLVKRTGEKVFLECVQDMDHENMFWYRQDPGLGLRLIYFSYDVKMKEKGDIPEGYSVSREKKERFSLILESASTNQTSMYLCASLNTEAFFGQGTRLTVV.